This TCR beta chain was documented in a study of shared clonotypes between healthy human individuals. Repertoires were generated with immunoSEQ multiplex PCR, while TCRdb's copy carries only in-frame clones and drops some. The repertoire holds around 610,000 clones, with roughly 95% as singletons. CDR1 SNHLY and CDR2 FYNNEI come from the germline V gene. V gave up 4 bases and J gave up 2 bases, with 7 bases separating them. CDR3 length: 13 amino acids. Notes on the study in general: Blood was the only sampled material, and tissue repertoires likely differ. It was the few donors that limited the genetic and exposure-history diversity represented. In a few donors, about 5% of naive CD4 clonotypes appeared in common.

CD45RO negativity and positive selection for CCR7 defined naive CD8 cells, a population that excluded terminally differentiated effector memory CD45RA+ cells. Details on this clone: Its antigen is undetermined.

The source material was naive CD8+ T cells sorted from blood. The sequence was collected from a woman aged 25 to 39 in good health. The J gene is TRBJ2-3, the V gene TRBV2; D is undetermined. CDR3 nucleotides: TGTGCCAGCAGTGGTTCTTTCACAGATACGCAGTATTTT. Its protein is CASSGSFTDTQYF.